Detailed here is one T cell receptor (beta chain). What it binds is unknown. The data belong to a study of response to subunit inactivated influenza vaccine. Study results and limitations: New T cells are recruited in small numbers by each seasonal influenza vaccination, according to the authors' suggestion.

The germline V gene encodes CDR1 SGHTA and CDR2 FQGNSA. The CDR3 extends over 15 amino acids. The J segment lost 9 bases and the V segment lost 5 bases, leaving 10 bases of the junction unmatched. TCRdb recomputed calls from the RT-PCR reads with MiXCR, one row per CDR3 protein. Of around 580,000 distinct CDR3 sequences listed, about an eighth are singletons. This rearrangement joins TRBV7-2 to TRBJ2-1, with TRBD1 identical over 10 bases. This TCR derives from a man aged 50 to 60 who received an inactivated influenza vaccine. Sequencing was performed on PBMCs from blood, taken on the day of vaccination. Written as DNA, the CDR3 is TGTGCCAGCAGCCGTGGCGGGACAGGGGTGGTTGAGCAGTTCTTC. Its protein is CASSRGGTGVVEQFF.